The TCR beta chain described here comes from a study of blood T cell repertoires in COVID-19. Study as a whole: T cells, B-cell-depleted T cells, or PBMCs supplied cDNA or gDNA.

With 4 bases removed from V and 0 bases from J, the gap between germline ends came to 6 bases. This CDR3 is 13 amino acids long. Germline V lookup: CDR1 LGHNA, CDR2 YNFKEQ. Original analysis: Nucleated cell number was recorded as an estimate derived from reference gene primer amplification. Assay used: immunoSEQ multiplex PCR; TCRdb lists only in-frame clones, some missing. V, J and clone size were drawn from that table, and D and trimming were deduced from the DNA. The table records about 190,000 clones, roughly 80% of them present only once. The specimen was PBMCs or T cells enriched from blood (not recorded which). V usage is TRBV4-2 and J usage is TRBJ1-1, with D uncertain. This clonotype was sampled from a woman under 40 who had recovered from COVID-19. The CDR3 spells CASSPRMNTEAFF. DNA for the CDR3: TGTGCCAGCAGCCCGAGGATGAACACTGAAGCTTTCTTT.